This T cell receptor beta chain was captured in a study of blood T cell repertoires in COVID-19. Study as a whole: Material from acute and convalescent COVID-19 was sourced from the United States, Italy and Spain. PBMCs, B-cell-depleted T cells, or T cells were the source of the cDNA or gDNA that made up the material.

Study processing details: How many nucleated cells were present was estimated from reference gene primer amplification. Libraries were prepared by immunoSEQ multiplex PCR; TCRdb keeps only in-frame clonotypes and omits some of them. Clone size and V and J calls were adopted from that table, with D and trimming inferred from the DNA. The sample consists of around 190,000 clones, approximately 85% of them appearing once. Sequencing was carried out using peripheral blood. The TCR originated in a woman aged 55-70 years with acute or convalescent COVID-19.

CDR3 coding DNA: TGTGCCAGTAGTATTGGGTTAGCCGCCCTAAACTATGGCTACACCTTC. Translated, it gives CASSIGLAALNYGYTF. The chain recombines TRBV19 with TRBJ1-2; D unresolved. Germline CDR1 is LNHDA and CDR2 is SQIVND (reference sequence). V was cut by 3 bases and J by 2 bases, with 16 bases left in between. CDR3 size: 16 residues.